This passage covers 30 T cell receptor beta chains from one sample sequenced in a study of monozygotic twins with inflammatory bowel disease. One entry per CDR3 protein, without DNA, is what TCRdb gives after re-calling the 5' RACE reads. The sample table includes about 380,000 distinct CDR3 sequences. The sequenced sample consisted of blood. These receptors were collected from a human donor with ulcerative colitis or Crohn's disease, or a healthy co-twin of an affected twin (not recorded which).

The chain uses TRBV24-1 and TRBJ2-3; TCRdb designates TRBD1, a call that cannot be tested without DNA. The CDR3 loop spans 15 amino acids. Germline V gene lookup returns CDR1 KGHDR and CDR2 SFDVKD. CDR3 protein: CATSKAGATGDTQYF.

The chain joins TRBV11-1 to TRBJ2-1; TCRdb names TRBD1, which stays unverified in the absence of DNA. The CDR3 covers 17 residues. Germline values: CDR1 SGHAT, CDR2 FQDESV (reference sequence). The CDR3 region is CASSDINDRGLYNEQFF.

CDR3 amino acids: CASSFGGGPYEQYF. The V gene is TRBV12-3 or TRBV12-4, the J gene TRBJ2-7; TCRdb's D call of TRBD1 is untestable without DNA. CDR3 length: 14 residues.

The chain combines TRBV5-1 with TRBJ1-3; TCRdb outputs TRBD1, but without DNA this stays unchecked. Germline CDR1 SGHRS, CDR2 YFSETQ. This CDR3 comprises 17 residues. The CDR3 reads CASSLGGTANSGNTIYF.

The chain carries TRBV20-1 and TRBJ1-2. This CDR3 contains 15 residues. Germline loops: CDR1 DFQATT, CDR2 SNEGSKA (reference sequence). The chain's CDR3 is CSARDFRSANYGYTF.

V and J are TRBV11-2 and TRBJ2-3; TCRdb indicates TRBD2, and absent DNA this call remains unverified. The CDR3 is 17 amino acids. The germline V gene encodes CDR1 SGHAT and CDR2 FQNNGV. The CDR3 is CASSPLRVAGAMDTQYF.

The CDR3 here is CASSHPGRGETQYF. This sequence joins TRBV7-9 and TRBJ2-5; TCRdb outputs TRBD1, but without DNA this stays unchecked. The germline gives CDR1 SEHNR, CDR2 FQNEAQ (reference sequence). This CDR3 has 14 residues.

CDR3 sequence: CASSHGRTGGFYTF. The V and J genes are TRBV5-1 and TRBJ1-2; no DNA is available, so the TRBD1 call from TCRdb remains unchecked. Germline V lookup: CDR1 SGHRS, CDR2 YFSETQ. The CDR3 has 14 residues.

The chain has TRBV5-1 and TRBJ2-7. Looked up from germline, CDR1 is SGHRS and CDR2 is YFSETQ. The CDR3 totals 15 residues. The CDR3 spells CASSLDRDFSYEQYF.

The rearrangement uses TRBV19 and TRBJ2-7; TCRdb's D call, TRBD1, is unchecked because there is no DNA. Germline-derived CDR1 and CDR2 are LNHDA and SQIVND (reference sequence). The CDR3 is 14 residues long. CDR3 loop: CASRDRAGSYEQYF.

The rearrangement uses TRBV6-5 and TRBJ1-2; TCRdb's D call of TRBD1 is untestable without DNA. Germline lookup yields CDR1 MNHEY and CDR2 SVGAGI. The CDR3 spans 14 residues. CDR3 residues: CASSYRGQGYGYTF.

The chain links TRBV20-1 to TRBJ1-1; TCRdb names TRBD1, which stays unverified in the absence of DNA. CDR3 length: 14 residues. Germline values: CDR1 DFQATT, CDR2 SNEGSKA (reference sequence). CDR3 amino acids: CSAPQGGRATEAFF.

The gene calls are TRBV12-3 or TRBV12-4 and TRBJ1-2. This CDR3 has 14 residues. CDR3 sequence: CASSPRQTRYGYTF.

The chain combines TRBV7-2 with TRBJ1-4; TCRdb's D gene call, TRBD1, goes unchecked for lack of DNA. Germline CDR1 and CDR2: SGHTA and FQGNSA. The CDR3 sequence is 14 residues long. CDR3 in amino acids: CASSPTGGGEKLFF.

V is TRBV5-1 and J is TRBJ2-1; TCRdb reports TRBD1, a call that lacks DNA to check it against. The CDR3 has 15 amino acids. Germline V gene sequence: CDR1 SGHRS, CDR2 YFSETQ. The CDR3: CASAQIPPSYNEQFF.

The genes are TRBV12-3 or TRBV12-4 and TRBJ2-7. The CDR3 covers 13 residues. The CDR3 region is CASSFARNYEQYF.

The chain recombines TRBV3-1 with TRBJ2-7; TCRdb indicates TRBD2, and absent DNA this call remains unverified. The CDR3 consists of 15 residues. Germline assignment: CDR1 LGHDT and CDR2 YNNKEL (reference sequence). The CDR3 sequence: CASSQDRRQGNEQYF.

The rearrangement links TRBV5-1 to TRBJ1-2; the D call from TCRdb, TRBD1, cannot be confirmed without DNA. The CDR3 is made up of 16 amino acids. CDR1 and CDR2 (germline): SGHRS, YFSETQ. The CDR3: CASSPGQGMVGYGFTF.

V and J are TRBV7-2 and TRBJ2-2; the TCRdb call, TRBD1, lacks DNA for checking. Germline-derived CDR1 and CDR2 are SGHTA and FQGNSA. The CDR3 sequence is 16 residues long. The CDR3 sequence: CASSLVGTGKTGELFF.

The J gene is TRBJ2-5, the V gene TRBV4-2; absent DNA, TCRdb's TRBD2 call cannot be checked. CDR3 size: 16 residues. CDR1 is LGHNA, CDR2 YNFKEQ, per germline. The CDR3 loop reads CASSQDGTRGEETQYF.

The chain's CDR3 is CASSYPASVTYEQYF. J is TRBJ2-7 and V is TRBV6-5; TCRdb reports TRBD2, a call that lacks DNA to check it against. CDR1 and CDR2 (germline): MNHEY, SVGAGI. This CDR3 has 15 residues.

The V call is TRBV24-1, the J call TRBJ2-1. CDR1 and CDR2 (germline): KGHDR, SFDVKD. The CDR3 loop spans 12 amino acids. Here the CDR3 reads CATSDNYNEQFF.

V usage is TRBV4-1 and J usage is TRBJ1-2. The CDR3 runs to 17 residues. From germline, CDR1 is MGHRA and CDR2 YSYEKL. This CDR3 is CASSQGGSGRLEGGYTF.

The CDR3 loop reads CASSQEGGWGNQPQHF. V gene TRBV4-1 combines with J gene TRBJ1-5; TCRdb reports TRBD1, a call that lacks DNA to check it against. CDR3 length: 16 amino acids. Germline V gene lookup returns CDR1 MGHRA and CDR2 YSYEKL.

This rearrangement joins TRBV18 to TRBJ2-5. CDR3 length equals 14 residues. In germline, CDR1 is KGHSH, CDR2 LQKENI. CDR3 amino acids: CASSPWMEQETQYF.

The rearrangement links TRBV20-1 to TRBJ2-5. CDR3 length: 13 amino acids. Germline V gives CDR1 DFQATT, CDR2 SNEGSKA (reference sequence). The CDR3 reads CSATPGNQETQYF.

CDR3 in amino acids: CASSPSLKTGLAGVNEQYF. This chain uses TRBV18 with TRBJ2-7; TCRdb proposes TRBD2, but this gene call is untestable without DNA. CDR3 length: 19 residues. The V gene's germline CDR1 is KGHSH and CDR2 LQKENI.

This chain joins TRBV12-3 or TRBV12-4 and TRBJ2-1; TCRdb outputs TRBD1, but without DNA this stays unchecked. The CDR3 extends over 12 amino acids. This chain's CDR3 is CASSSQGFEQFF.

The chain couples TRBV12-3 or TRBV12-4 to TRBJ2-7; TCRdb names TRBD2, which stays unverified in the absence of DNA. CDR3 length equals 15 residues. CDR3 in amino acids: CASSFGVAGVYEQYF.

This chain uses TRBV7-9 with TRBJ2-7. This CDR3 spans 13 amino acids. Germline CDR1 reads SEHNR; CDR2 reads FQNEAQ (reference sequence). CDR3 sequence reads: CASSLALSYEQYF.